The clone carrying this T cell receptor (beta chain) was counted many times. The length of the CDR3 is 13 residues. In germline, CDR1 is SGHTA, CDR2 FQGNSA. Trimming removed 4 bases from V and 0 bases from J, with 6 bases in between. These data originate in a study of beta chain features in type 1 diabetes. Of the isolated RNA, all was reverse transcribed, and so the sequenced material was expressed TCRB transcripts. Sequencing used immunoSEQ multiplex PCR; TCRdb keeps in-frame clones, though not all of them. In the table there are nearly 350,000 clones, less than 10% of which are singletons. The receptor was derived from a woman between 18 and 29 years old in good health. Sequencing was done on a sample of central memory CD4+ T cells from blood. The chain uses TRBV7-2 and TRBJ1-1, with no clear D. The CDR3, as DNA: TGTGCCAGCAGCTCATTAATGAACACTGAAGCTTTCTTT. It encodes CASSSLMNTEAFF. The complete variable domain, with remaining parts taken from reference TRBV7-2 and TRBJ1-1, reads GAGVSQSPSNKVTEKGKDVELRCDPISGHTALYWYRQSLGQGLEFLIYFQGNSAPDKSGLPSDRFSAERTGGSVSTLTIQRTQQEDSAVYLCASSSLMNTEAFFGQGTRLTVV.